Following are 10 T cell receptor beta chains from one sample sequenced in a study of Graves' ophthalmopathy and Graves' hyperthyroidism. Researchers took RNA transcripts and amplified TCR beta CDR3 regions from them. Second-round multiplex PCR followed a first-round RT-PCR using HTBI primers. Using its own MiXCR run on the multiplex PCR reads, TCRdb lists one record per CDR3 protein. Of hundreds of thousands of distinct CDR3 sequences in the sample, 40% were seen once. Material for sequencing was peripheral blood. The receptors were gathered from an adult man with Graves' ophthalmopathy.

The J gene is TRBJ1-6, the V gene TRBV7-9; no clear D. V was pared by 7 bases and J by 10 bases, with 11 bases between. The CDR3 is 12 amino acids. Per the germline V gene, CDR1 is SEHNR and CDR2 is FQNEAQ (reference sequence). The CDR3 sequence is CASIATESPLHF. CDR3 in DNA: TGTGCCAGCATCGCAACGGAGTCACCCCTCCACTTT.

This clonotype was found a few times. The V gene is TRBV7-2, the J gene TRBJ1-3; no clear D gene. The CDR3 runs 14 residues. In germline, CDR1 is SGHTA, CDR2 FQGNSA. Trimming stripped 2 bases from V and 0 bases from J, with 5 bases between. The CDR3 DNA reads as TGTGCCAGCAGCTTATTTAACTCTGGAAACACCATATATTTT. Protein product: CASSLFNSGNTIYF.

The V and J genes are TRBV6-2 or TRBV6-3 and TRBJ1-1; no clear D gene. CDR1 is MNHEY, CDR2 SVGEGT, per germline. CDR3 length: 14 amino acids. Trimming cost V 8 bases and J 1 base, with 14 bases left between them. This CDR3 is CASFPTGRNTEAFF. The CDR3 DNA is TGTGCCAGCTTCCCCACCGGCCGGAACACTGAAGCTTTCTTT.

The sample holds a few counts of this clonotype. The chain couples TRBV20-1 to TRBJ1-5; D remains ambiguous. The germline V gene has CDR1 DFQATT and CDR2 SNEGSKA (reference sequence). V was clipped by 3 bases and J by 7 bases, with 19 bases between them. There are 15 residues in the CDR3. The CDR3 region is CSARYLSADEQPQHF. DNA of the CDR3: TGCAGTGCTAGGTATCTGTCGGCAGATGAACAGCCCCAGCATTTT.

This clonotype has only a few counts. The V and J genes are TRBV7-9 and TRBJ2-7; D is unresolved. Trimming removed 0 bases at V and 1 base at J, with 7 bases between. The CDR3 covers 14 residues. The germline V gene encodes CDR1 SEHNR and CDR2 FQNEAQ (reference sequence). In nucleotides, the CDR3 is TGTGCCAGCAGCTTAGCGGCAGTGTCCTACGAGCAGTACTTC. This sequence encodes CASSLAAVSYEQYF.

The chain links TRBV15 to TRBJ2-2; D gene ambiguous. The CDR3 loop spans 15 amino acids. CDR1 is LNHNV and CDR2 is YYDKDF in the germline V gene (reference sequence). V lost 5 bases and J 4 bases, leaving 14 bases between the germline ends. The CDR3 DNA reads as TGTGCCACCAGCGTCCGCGTGGCCACCACCGGGGAGCTGTTTTTT. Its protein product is CATSVRVATTGELFF.

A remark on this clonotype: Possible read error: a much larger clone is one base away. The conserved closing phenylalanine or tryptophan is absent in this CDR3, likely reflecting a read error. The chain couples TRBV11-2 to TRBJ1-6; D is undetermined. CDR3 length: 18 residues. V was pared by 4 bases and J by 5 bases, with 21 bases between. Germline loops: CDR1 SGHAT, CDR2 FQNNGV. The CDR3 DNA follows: TGTGCCAGCAGCTCCCTGTCGTCCGGACTCATGAATAATTCACCCCTCCACCTT. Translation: CASSSLSSGLMNNSPLHL.

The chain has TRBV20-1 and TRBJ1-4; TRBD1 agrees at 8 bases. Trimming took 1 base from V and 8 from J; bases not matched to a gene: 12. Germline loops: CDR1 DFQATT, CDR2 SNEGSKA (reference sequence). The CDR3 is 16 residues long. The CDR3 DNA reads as TGCAGTGCTAGAGTCCTTCCGACAGGGGTCGGGGAAAAACTGTTTTTT. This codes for CSARVLPTGVGEKLFF.

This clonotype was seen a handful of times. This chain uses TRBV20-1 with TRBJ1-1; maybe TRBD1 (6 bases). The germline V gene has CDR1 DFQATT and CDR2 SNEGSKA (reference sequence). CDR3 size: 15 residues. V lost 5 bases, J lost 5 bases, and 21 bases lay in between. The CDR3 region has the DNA TGCAGTGCTCCCGGGGTGGGGGCCCGACGGACTGAAGCTTTCTTT. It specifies CSAPGVGARRTEAFF.

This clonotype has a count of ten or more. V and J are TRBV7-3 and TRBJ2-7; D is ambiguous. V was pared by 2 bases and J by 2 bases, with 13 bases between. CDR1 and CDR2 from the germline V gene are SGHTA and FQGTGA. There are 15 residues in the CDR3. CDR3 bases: TGTGCCAGCAGCTTATACCCAGTGGGGACCTACGAGCAGTACTTC. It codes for CASSLYPVGTYEQYF.